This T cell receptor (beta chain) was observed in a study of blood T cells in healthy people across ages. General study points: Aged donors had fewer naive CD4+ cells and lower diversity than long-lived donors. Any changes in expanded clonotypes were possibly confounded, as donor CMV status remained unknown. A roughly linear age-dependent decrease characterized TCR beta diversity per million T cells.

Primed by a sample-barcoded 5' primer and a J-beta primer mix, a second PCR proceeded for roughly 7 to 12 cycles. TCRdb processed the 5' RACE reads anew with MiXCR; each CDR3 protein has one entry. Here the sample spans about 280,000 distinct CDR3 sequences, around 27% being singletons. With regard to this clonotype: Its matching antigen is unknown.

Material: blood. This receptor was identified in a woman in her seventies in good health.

The CDR3 nucleotides read TGTGCCAGCAGTAGCGTGACCGGGGAGCTGTTTTTT. This encodes CASSSVTGELFF. This chain uses TRBV28 with TRBJ2-2; D is unclear. There are 12 residues in the CDR3. CDR1 and CDR2 from the germline V gene are MDHEN and SYDVKM. V lost 5 bases and J lost 5, with 6 bases in between.